This entry features one T cell receptor beta chain sequence. The antigen remains unidentified. Researchers ran the PCR with 60 Vbeta and 13 Jbeta primers. The data were produced by immunoSEQ multiplex PCR, yet TCRdb's version contains in-frame clones alone and is incomplete. The repertoire holds approximately 100,000 clones, with about 83% as singletons. The data were obtained in a study of cytomegalovirus exposure and HLA in healthy donors. Findings and caveats of the study: Later on, an analysis tied about 17,000 TCR beta sequences to HLA alleles at 0.05 false discovery rate. About 87% or about 30% of the time was how often most TCR beta V segments were productive, according to an earlier analysis. For TCR beta chains, V- and J-gene trimming was later linked to a missense DCLRE1C variant. Evidence from a later analysis indicated that most CMV-associated TCR beta chains looked HLA-restricted.

This CDR3 contains 16 residues. Germline V gives CDR1 SGHDT, CDR2 YYEEEE. J gave up 1 base and V 2 bases, and 4 bases lay outside the gene matches. Sequencing input: PBMCs. The genes are TRBV5-6 and TRBJ2-5, with TRBD2 matching 11 bases. This receptor was taken from a man aged 55 to 70 in good health and CMV-seropositive. CDR3 DNA: TGTGCCAGCAGCTTCGGACTAGCGGGTCTCCAAGAGACCCAGTACTTC. Residues: CASSFGLAGLQETQYF.